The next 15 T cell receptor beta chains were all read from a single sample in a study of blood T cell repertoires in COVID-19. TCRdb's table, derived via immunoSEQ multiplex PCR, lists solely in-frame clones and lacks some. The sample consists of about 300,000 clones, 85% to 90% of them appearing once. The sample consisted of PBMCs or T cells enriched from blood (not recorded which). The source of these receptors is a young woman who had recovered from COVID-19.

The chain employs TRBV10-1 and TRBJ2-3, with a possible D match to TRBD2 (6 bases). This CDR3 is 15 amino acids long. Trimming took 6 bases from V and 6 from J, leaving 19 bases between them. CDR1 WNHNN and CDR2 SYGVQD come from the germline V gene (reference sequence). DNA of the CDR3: TGCGCCAGCAGCCCGAGGGACTCATCGGAGGATACGCAGTATTTT. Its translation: CASSPRDSSEDTQYF.

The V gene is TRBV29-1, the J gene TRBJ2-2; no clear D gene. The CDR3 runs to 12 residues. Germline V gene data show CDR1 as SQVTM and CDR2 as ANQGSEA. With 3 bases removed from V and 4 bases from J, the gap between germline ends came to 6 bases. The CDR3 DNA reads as TGCAGCGTTGAGCGGCCCACCGGGGAGCTGTTTTTT. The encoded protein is CSVERPTGELFF.

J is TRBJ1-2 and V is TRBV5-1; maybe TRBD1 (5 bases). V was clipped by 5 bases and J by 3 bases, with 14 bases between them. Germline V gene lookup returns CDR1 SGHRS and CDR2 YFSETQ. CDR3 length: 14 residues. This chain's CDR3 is CASSPLQGDYGYTF. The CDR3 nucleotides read TGCGCCAGCAGTCCGCTGCAGGGCGACTATGGCTACACCTTC.

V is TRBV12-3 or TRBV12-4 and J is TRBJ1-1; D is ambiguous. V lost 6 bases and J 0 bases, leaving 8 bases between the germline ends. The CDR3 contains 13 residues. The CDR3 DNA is TGTGCCAGCAGCTATACTATGAACACTGAAGCTTTCTTT. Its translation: CASSYTMNTEAFF.

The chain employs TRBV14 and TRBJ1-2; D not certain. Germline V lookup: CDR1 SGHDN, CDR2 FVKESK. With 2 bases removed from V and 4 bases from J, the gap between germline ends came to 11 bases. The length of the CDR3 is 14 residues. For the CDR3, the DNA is TGTGCCAGCAGCCAAACTGGACTGGGCTATGGCTACACCTTC. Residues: CASSQTGLGYGYTF. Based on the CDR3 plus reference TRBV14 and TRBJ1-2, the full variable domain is EAGVTQFPSHSVIEKGQTVTLRCDPISGHDNLYWYRRVMGKEIKFLLHFVKESKQDESGMPNNRFLAERTGGTYSTLKVQPAELEDSGVYFCASSQTGLGYGYTFGSGTRLTVV.

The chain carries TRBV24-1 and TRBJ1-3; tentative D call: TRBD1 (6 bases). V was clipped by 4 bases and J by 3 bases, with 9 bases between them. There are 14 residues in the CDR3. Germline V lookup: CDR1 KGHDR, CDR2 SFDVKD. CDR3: CATSESDSGNTIYF. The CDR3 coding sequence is TGTGCCACCAGTGAATCGGACAGTGGAAACACCATATATTTT.

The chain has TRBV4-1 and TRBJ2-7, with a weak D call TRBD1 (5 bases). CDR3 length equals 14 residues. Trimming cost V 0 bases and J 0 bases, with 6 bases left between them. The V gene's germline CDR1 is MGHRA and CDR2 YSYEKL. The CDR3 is CASSQDRGSYEQYF. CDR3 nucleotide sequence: TGCGCCAGCAGCCAAGATAGGGGCTCCTACGAGCAGTACTTC.

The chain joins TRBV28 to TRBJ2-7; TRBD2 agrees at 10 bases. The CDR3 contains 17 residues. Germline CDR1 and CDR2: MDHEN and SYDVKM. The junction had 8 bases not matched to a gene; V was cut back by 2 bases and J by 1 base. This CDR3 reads CASSLGLAGVESYEQYF. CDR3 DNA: TGTGCCAGCAGTTTAGGGCTAGCGGGAGTGGAGTCCTACGAGCAGTACTTC. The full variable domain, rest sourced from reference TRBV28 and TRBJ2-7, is DVKVTQSSRYLVKRTGEKVFLECVQDMDHENMFWYRQDPGLGLRLIYFSYDVKMKEKGDIPEGYSVSREKKERFSLILESASTNQTSMYLCASSLGLAGVESYEQYFGPGTRLTVT.

DNA for the CDR3: TGTGCCTGGAGCGGACAGAACTATGGCTACACCTTC. This codes for CAWSGQNYGYTF. The V gene is TRBV30, the J gene TRBJ1-2; possibly TRBD1 for D (6 bases). V was trimmed by 3 bases and J by 2 bases, leaving 7 bases between them. The CDR3 loop spans 12 amino acids. Germline V lookup: CDR1 GTSNPN, CDR2 SVGIG (reference sequence).

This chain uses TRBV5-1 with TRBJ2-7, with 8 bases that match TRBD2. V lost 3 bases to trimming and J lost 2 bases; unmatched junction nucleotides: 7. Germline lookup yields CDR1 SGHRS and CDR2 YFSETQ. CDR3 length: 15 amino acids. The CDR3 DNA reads TGCGCCAGCAGCTGGGCGGGGGGCAAAGCCTACGAGCAGTACTTC. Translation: CASSWAGGKAYEQYF.

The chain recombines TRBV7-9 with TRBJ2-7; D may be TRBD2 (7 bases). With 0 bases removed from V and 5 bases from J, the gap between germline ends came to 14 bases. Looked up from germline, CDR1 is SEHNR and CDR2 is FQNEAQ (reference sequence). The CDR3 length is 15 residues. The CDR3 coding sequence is TGTGCCAGCAGCTTAGCGGGGGGGCCGCCGGACGAGCAGTACTTC. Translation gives CASSLAGGPPDEQYF.

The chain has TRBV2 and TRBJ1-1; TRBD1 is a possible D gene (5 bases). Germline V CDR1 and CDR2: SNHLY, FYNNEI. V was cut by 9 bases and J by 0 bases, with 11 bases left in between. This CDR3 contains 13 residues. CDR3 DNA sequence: TGTGCCAGACTACCGGGGGTGAACACTGAAGCTTTCTTT. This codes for CARLPGVNTEAFF.

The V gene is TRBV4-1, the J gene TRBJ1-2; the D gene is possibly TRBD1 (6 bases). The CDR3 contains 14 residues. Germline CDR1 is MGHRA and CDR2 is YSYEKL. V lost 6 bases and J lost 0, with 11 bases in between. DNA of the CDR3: TGCGCCAGCAGTCCACAGGGTTCTAACTATGGCTACACCTTC. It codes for CASSPQGSNYGYTF.

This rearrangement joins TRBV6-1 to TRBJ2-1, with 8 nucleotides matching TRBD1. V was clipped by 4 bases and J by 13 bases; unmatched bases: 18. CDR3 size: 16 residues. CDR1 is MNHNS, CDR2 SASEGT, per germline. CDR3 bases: TGTGCCAGCAGTGCCCCCGGGACAGGCCCCCAGACGTGCCAGTTCTTC. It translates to CASSAPGTGPQTCQFF.

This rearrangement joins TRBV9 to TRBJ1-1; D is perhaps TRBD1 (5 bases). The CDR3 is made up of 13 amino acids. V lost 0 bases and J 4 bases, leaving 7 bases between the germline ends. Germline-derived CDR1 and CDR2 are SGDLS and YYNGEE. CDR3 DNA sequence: TGTGCCAGCAGCGTAGGGGGCCCCACTGAAGCTTTCTTT. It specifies CASSVGGPTEAFF. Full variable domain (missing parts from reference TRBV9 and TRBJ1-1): DSGVTQTPKHLITATGQRVTLRCSPRSGDLSVYWYQQSLDQGLQFLIQYYNGEERAKGNILERFSAQQFPDLHSELNLSSLELGDSALYFCASSVGGPTEAFFGQGTRLTVV.